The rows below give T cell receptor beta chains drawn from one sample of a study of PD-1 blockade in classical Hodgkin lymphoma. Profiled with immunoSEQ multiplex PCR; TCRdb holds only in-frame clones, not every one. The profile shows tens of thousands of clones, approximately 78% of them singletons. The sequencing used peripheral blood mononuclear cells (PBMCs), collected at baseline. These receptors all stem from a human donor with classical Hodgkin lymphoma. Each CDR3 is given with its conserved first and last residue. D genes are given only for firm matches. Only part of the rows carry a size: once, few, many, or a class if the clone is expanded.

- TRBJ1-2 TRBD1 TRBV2 TGTGCCAGCAGTGCTTGGGTACAGGGGAACTATGGCTACACCTTC CASSAWVQGNYGYTF
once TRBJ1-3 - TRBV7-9 TGTGCCAGCAGCCCTGTCCAGGAGGCGGTCTCTGGAAACACCATATATTTT CASSPVQEAVSGNTIYF
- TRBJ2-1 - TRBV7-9 TGTGCCAGCAGCCTTCCCGGGACGACGGGTGAGCAGTTCTTC CASSLPGTTGEQFF
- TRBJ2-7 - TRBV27 TGTGCCAGCAGTCGGAGGGTGTTCTACGAGCAGTACTTC CASSRRVFYEQYF
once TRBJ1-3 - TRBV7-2 TGTGCCAGCAGCTTAGTCGGATCCCAGGGAACTGGAAACACCATATATTTT CASSLVGSQGTGNTIYF
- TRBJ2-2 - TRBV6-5 TGTGCCAGCAGACACCGGGACCGGAACACCGGGGAGCTGTTTTTT CASRHRDRNTGELFF
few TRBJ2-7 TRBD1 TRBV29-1 TGCAGCGTTGAAGAGGCAGGGGGCAGTGAGCAGTACTTC CSVEEAGGSEQYF
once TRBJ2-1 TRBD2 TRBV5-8 TGTGCCAGCAGCTTGCTCCGACTAGCGTTATCCAATGAGCAGTTCTTC CASSLLRLALSNEQFF
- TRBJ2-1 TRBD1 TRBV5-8 TGTGCCAGCAGCGCCGGGACAGGGGTCGACAATGAGCAGTTCTTC CASSAGTGVDNEQFF
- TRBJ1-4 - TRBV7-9 TGTGCCAGCAGCTTAGACTGGGGTATTAATGAAAAACTGTTTTTT CASSLDWGINEKLFF
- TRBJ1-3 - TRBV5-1 TGCGCCAGCAGTTGGAGGACTGGAAACACCATATATTTT CASSWRTGNTIYF
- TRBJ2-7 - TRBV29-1 TGCAGCGTGTGGGACGGCTCCTACGAGCAGTACTTC CSVWDGSYEQYF
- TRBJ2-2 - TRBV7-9 TGTGCCAGCAGCCTCAGTCCAGGCACCGGGGAGCTGTTTTTT CASSLSPGTGELFF